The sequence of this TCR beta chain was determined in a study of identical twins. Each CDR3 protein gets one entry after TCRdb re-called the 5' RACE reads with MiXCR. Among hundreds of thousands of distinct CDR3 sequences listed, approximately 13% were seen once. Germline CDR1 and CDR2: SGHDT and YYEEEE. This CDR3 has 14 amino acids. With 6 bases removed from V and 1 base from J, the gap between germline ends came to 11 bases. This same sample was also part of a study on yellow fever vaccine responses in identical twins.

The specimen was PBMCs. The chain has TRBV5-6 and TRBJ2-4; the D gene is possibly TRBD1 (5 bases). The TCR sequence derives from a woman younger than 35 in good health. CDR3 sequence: CASNKKGAKNIQYF. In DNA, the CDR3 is TGTGCCAGCAACAAAAAGGGGGCCAAAAACATTCAGTACTTC.